The next 25 T cell receptor beta chains were all read from a single sample in a study of OX40 agonist ivuxolimab in advanced cancers. Measured with immunoSEQ multiplex PCR; TCRdb has only the in-frame clones, and not every one. The table records around 80,000 clones, 70% to 90% of them present only once. Sample: CD4+ or CD8+ T cells sorted from blood, taken in a trial of the OX40 agonist ivuxolimab. The receptors here all came from an adult with an advanced solid tumor such as melanoma, head and neck, liver or kidney cancer.

The chain is built from TRBV19 and TRBJ2-2; 7 bases agree with TRBD1. The germline V gene has CDR1 LNHDA and CDR2 SQIVND (reference sequence). The CDR3 consists of 17 residues. The ends lost 2 bases at V and 5 bases at J; junction bases unmatched: 11. The CDR3: CASSIKSRQGITGELFF. The CDR3 nucleotides read TGTGCCAGTAGTATAAAGTCCCGACAGGGTATAACCGGGGAGCTGTTTTTT.

The chain has TRBV5-1 and TRBJ2-1; 11 positions match TRBD2. The germline V gene has CDR1 SGHRS and CDR2 YFSETQ. The CDR3 is made up of 14 amino acids. Unmatched junction bases numbered 1, after V lost 2 bases and J lost 6 bases. CDR3 protein: CASSFLAGGNEQFF. The CDR3 DNA follows: TGCGCCAGCAGCTTCCTAGCGGGGGGCAATGAGCAGTTCTTC.

This sequence joins TRBV9 and TRBJ2-3; no clear D. The CDR3 consists of 16 residues. V was clipped by 1 base and J by 0 bases, with 12 bases between them. Germline V gives CDR1 SGDLS, CDR2 YYNGEE. For the CDR3, the DNA is TGTGCCAGCAGCGTAAGGCCCAGCACTAGCACAGATACGCAGTATTTT. Translated, it gives CASSVRPSTSTDTQYF.

The rearrangement links TRBV29-1 to TRBJ1-2; no reliable D call. The CDR3 is made up of 13 amino acids. The V gene lost 1 base and the J gene lost 4 bases, with 10 bases spanning the gap. The germline V gene encodes CDR1 SQVTM and CDR2 ANQGSEA. The CDR3 is CSVEAPPRYGYTF. CDR3 DNA sequence: TGCAGCGTTGAAGCCCCCCCTCGCTATGGCTACACCTTC.

This chain joins TRBV7-2 and TRBJ1-4, with TRBD1 as a possible D gene (6 bases). The CDR3 covers 13 residues. The germline CDR1 and CDR2 sequences are SGHTA and FQGNSA. Between the trimmed V and J ends, which lost 5 bases and 8 bases, there was a span of 12 bases. DNA for the CDR3: TGTGCCAGCAGCCAAGTAGGGGGAGAAAAACTGTTTTTT. Its translation: CASSQVGGEKLFF.

The chain uses TRBV19 and TRBJ1-6; 7 bases align to TRBD1. The CDR3 runs to 13 residues. CDR1 and CDR2 from the germline V gene are LNHDA and SQIVND (reference sequence). With V trimmed by 7 bases and J by 6 bases, 3 bases remained unmatched. The CDR3 DNA sequence: TGTGCCAGTAAGGGACAGCCTAATTCACCCCTCCACTTT. Protein sequence: CASKGQPNSPLHF.

The chain uses TRBV2 and TRBJ1-1, with D possibly matching TRBD1 (5 bases). V was pared by 6 bases and J by 5 bases, with 16 bases between. Per germline, CDR1 SNHLY and CDR2 FYNNEI. The CDR3 runs to 14 residues. The CDR3 loop is CASRGPEGWTEAFF. The DNA of the CDR3 is TGTGCCAGCAGGGGACCAGAGGGGTGGACTGAAGCTTTCTTT. Full variable domain (outside the CDR3, taken from reference TRBV2 and TRBJ1-1): EPEVTQTPSHQVTQMGQEVILRCVPISNHLYFYWYRQILGQKVEFLVSFYNNEISEKSEIFDDQFSVERPDGSNFTLKIRSTKLEDSAMYFCASRGPEGWTEAFFGQGTRLTVV.

The V gene is TRBV18, the J gene TRBJ2-1; D is unclear. Germline CDR1 reads KGHSH; CDR2 reads LQKENI. The V and J ends lost 6 bases and 8 bases respectively, with 14 bases between them. The CDR3 has 13 residues. In DNA, the CDR3 is TGTGCCAGCTCTCCAAATCCAGGAGATGAGCAGTTCTTC. Translated: CASSPNPGDEQFF.

This sequence joins TRBV29-1 and TRBJ2-5; 7 bases agree with TRBD1. Unmatched junction bases numbered 11, after V lost 4 bases and J lost 3 bases. This CDR3 spans 15 amino acids. Germline V gene sequence: CDR1 SQVTM, CDR2 ANQGSEA. The CDR3 nucleotides read TGCAGCGTTGGAAAACAGGGGTATGGGGAAGAGACCCAGTACTTC. This encodes CSVGKQGYGEETQYF.

The rearrangement links TRBV30 to TRBJ1-3; 7 bases line up with TRBD1. The CDR3 has 12 amino acids. The V segment lost 5 bases and the J segment 9 bases; nucleotides outside the gene matches: 7. The germline V gene has CDR1 GTSNPN and CDR2 SVGIG (reference sequence). CDR3 in amino acids: CAWGRGDSTIYF. DNA of the CDR3: TGTGCCTGGGGCAGGGGGGATAGCACCATATATTTT.

The V gene is TRBV9, the J gene TRBJ1-4; 9 positions match TRBD1. Unmatched junction bases numbered 12, after V lost 4 bases and J lost 8 bases. This CDR3 is 16 amino acids long. CDR1 and CDR2 (germline): SGDLS, YYNGEE. The CDR3, as DNA: TGTGCCAGCAGCCCTACAGGGGGCGCGAATTGGGAAAAACTGTTTTTT. It yields the protein CASSPTGGANWEKLFF.

This clone occurred once. The J gene is TRBJ1-1, the V gene TRBV9, with 11 bases fitting TRBD1. With 0 bases clipped from V and 4 bases from J, the junction kept 2 bases outside the gene matches. The CDR3 sequence is 15 residues long. The germline V gene has CDR1 SGDLS and CDR2 YYNGEE. CDR3 residues: CASSVEGTGGTEAFF. CDR3 in DNA: TGTGCCAGCAGCGTAGAAGGGACAGGGGGCACTGAAGCTTTCTTT.

With regard to this clone: Other nucleotide sequences from this sample produce the same CDR3. The chain is built from TRBV5-1 and TRBJ2-3; D is perhaps TRBD1 or TRBD2 (5 bases each). Per the germline V gene, CDR1 is SGHRS and CDR2 is YFSETQ. This CDR3 has 16 amino acids. V was trimmed by 0 bases and J by 2 bases, leaving 13 bases between them. CDR3 in amino acids: CASSLDGADLTDTQYF. In nucleotides, the CDR3 is TGCGCCAGCAGCTTGGACGGGGCTGACCTCACAGATACGCAGTATTTT.

With respect to this clone: Germline and junction disagree at one end, which may indicate a read error. The V and J genes are TRBV6-5 and TRBJ1-4, with D perhaps matching TRBD1 (5 bases). CDR3 length: 14 residues. Per germline, CDR1 MNHEY and CDR2 SVGAGI. CDR3 DNA sequence: TGTGCCAGCAGTCTCAGGGCGGCTAATGAAAAATTGTTTTTT. Residues: CASSLRAANEKLFF.

At least ten counts were recorded for this clone. DNA for the CDR3: TGCAGCGTCGGACAGGGGGACTATGGCTACACCTTC. As protein: CSVGQGDYGYTF. The chain links TRBV29-1 to TRBJ1-2; 10 nucleotides line up with TRBD1. Germline-derived CDR1 and CDR2 are SQVTM and ANQGSEA. J lost 3 bases, V lost 6 bases, and 1 base had no gene match. The CDR3 sequence is 12 residues long.

This clone is classed as medium-sized. The chain recombines TRBV27 with TRBJ1-1; D unclear. This CDR3 has 13 amino acids. V was trimmed by 2 bases and J by 4 bases, leaving 8 bases between them. Germline V gene data show CDR1 as MNHEY and CDR2 as SMNVEV (reference sequence). The DNA for the CDR3 is TGTGCCAGCAGTTTAAGGCCGACCACTGAAGCTTTCTTT. This gives the protein CASSLRPTTEAFF.

The J gene is TRBJ2-7, the V gene TRBV18, with D possibly matching TRBD1 (6 bases). Germline V gives CDR1 KGHSH, CDR2 LQKENI. V lost 8 bases, J lost 3 bases, and 26 bases lay in between. This CDR3 region has 17 residues. CDR3 nucleotides: TGTGCCAGCGGCGGTTGGAGTGAGGGGCAGGGGATCTACGAGCAGTACTTC. Translation gives CASGGWSEGQGIYEQYF. Together with reference TRBV18 and TRBJ2-7, the CDR3 gives the full variable domain: NAGVMQNPRHLVRRRGQEARLRCSPMKGHSHVYWYRQLPEEGLKFMVYLQKENIIDESGMPKERFSAEFPKEGPSILRIQQVVRGDSAAYFCASGGWSEGQGIYEQYFGPGTRLTVT.

This clone showed up just a few times. The chain employs TRBV25-1 and TRBJ1-2, with D hard to call. This CDR3 has 12 amino acids. CDR1 MGHDK and CDR2 SYGVNS come from the germline V gene. The V gene lost 2 bases and the J gene lost 4 bases, with 5 bases spanning the gap. The DNA of the CDR3 is TGTGCCAGCAGTGAACGAGCCTATGGCTACACCTTC. This gives the protein CASSERAYGYTF.

The chain combines TRBV14 with TRBJ1-1; D gene unclear. Germline CDR1 and CDR2: SGHDN and FVKESK. The V and J ends lost 1 base and 11 bases respectively, with 14 bases between them. This CDR3 spans 13 amino acids. The CDR3 DNA reads as TGTGCCAGCAGCCAAGTCCATAGGCGGGAGGCTTTCTTT. The encoded protein is CASSQVHRREAFF. Using reference TRBV14 and TRBJ1-1 for the parts outside the CDR3, the full variable domain is EAGVTQFPSHSVIEKGQTVTLRCDPISGHDNLYWYRRVMGKEIKFLLHFVKESKQDESGMPNNRFLAERTGGTYSTLKVQPAELEDSGVYFCASSQVHRREAFFGQGTRLTVV.

This chain uses TRBV11-2 with TRBJ2-1, with 7 bases identical to TRBD2. The J segment lost 10 bases and the V segment lost 1 base, leaving 7 bases of the junction unmatched. Germline assignment: CDR1 SGHAT and CDR2 FQNNGV. CDR3 length: 14 residues. The CDR3 DNA reads TGTGCCAGCAGCTTAGTGGGAGGGACCTCCGAGCAGTTCTTC. Its translation is CASSLVGGTSEQFF.

The genes are TRBV21-1 and TRBJ1-2; the tabulated D call, TRBD1, remains unverified against the DNA. TRBV21-1 corresponds to a pseudogene. The CDR3 is 13 residues long. CDR3 sequence: CANPSTGAYGYTF. For the CDR3, the DNA is TGTGCCAACCCATCGACAGGTGCCTATGGCTACACCTTC.

The CDR3 DNA reads as TGTGCCAGCAGTGTCGCCGGGACAGGAAATTCACCCCTCCACTTT. Its protein product is CASSVAGTGNSPLHF. J is TRBJ1-6 and V is TRBV6-1, with 8 nucleotides matching TRBD1. The CDR3 has 15 amino acids. The V gene end was trimmed by 4 bases and the J gene end by 7 bases; junction bases not matched to a gene: 6. CDR1 MNHNS and CDR2 SASEGT come from the germline V gene.

This CDR3 is CASSHYAQGTYEQYF. The CDR3 DNA follows: TGCGCCAGCAGTCATTACGCACAGGGAACCTACGAGCAGTACTTC. The chain combines TRBV23-1 with TRBJ2-7; possible D gene TRBD1, 6 bases. TRBV23-1 is an ORF, and what it does is uncertain. Trimming removed 3 bases from V and 2 bases from J, with 14 bases in between. The CDR3 has 15 residues.

This clone was recorded a few times. The chain employs TRBV7-2 and TRBJ1-3; 7 bases align to TRBD1. Unmatched junction bases numbered 1, after V lost 1 base and J lost 4 bases. From germline, CDR1 is SGHTA and CDR2 FQGNSA. This CDR3 spans 14 amino acids. For the CDR3, the DNA is TGTGCCAGCAGCTTAGAGACAGGGGGAAACACCATATATTTT. Translation: CASSLETGGNTIYF.

This clone was observed a single time. The chain links TRBV19 to TRBJ2-6, with D possibly being TRBD1 (6 bases). The CDR3 sequence is 16 residues long. V was cut by 0 bases and J by 4 bases, with 10 bases left in between. The germline V gene has CDR1 LNHDA and CDR2 SQIVND (reference sequence). This CDR3 is CASSIDGGPGANVLTF. CDR3 bases: TGTGCCAGTAGTATAGATGGGGGCCCCGGGGCCAACGTCCTGACTTTC.